The T cell receptor (beta chain) described here comes from a study of blood T cell repertoires in COVID-19. For the study at large: The study drew acute and convalescent COVID-19 samples from the United States, Italy and Spain. T cells, B-cell-depleted T cells, or PBMCs supplied cDNA or gDNA.

Living in about two dozen US areas, the participants were between about 18 and 95 years of age. V lost 7 bases and J 1 base, leaving 11 bases between the germline ends. The CDR3 runs 14 residues. Germline assignment: CDR1 MNHEY and CDR2 SVGAGI. Method: immunoSEQ multiplex PCR; TCRdb's copy keeps in-frame clones and lacks some. The repertoire consists of about 370,000 clones, with approximately 89% occurring once and the leading ten covering 1.7%. Sequencing input: PBMCs or T cells enriched from blood (not recorded which). The clonotype comes from a woman aged 25 to 39 who had recovered from COVID-19. The chain has TRBV6-5 and TRBJ1-5, with D possibly being TRBD1 (5 bases). The CDR3 spells CASTGTRSNQPQHF. DNA of the CDR3: TGTGCCAGCACCGGGACTCGGAGCAATCAGCCCCAGCATTTT.